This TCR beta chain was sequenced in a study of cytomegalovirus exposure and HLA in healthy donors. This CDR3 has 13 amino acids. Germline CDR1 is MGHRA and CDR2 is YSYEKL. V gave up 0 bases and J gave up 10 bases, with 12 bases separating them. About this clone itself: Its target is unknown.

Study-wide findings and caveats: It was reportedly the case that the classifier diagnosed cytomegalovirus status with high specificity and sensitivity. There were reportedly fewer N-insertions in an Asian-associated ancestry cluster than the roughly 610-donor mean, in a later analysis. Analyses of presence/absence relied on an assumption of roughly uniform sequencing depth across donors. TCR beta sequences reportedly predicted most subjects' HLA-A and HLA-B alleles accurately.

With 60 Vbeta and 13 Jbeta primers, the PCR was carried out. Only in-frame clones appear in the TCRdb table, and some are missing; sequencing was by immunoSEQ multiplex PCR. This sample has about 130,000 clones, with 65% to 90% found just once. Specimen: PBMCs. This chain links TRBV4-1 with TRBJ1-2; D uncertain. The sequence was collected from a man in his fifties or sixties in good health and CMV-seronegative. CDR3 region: CASSQDIRVSYTF. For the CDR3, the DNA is TGCGCCAGCAGCCAAGATATCCGGGTCTCCTACACCTTC.